This T cell receptor (beta chain) was profiled in a study of cytotoxic CD8 clonotypes in ibrutinib-treated CLL. A 1 in 200,000 to 1 in 1 million T cell depth was the sequencing target. Libraries were prepared by immunoSEQ multiplex PCR; TCRdb keeps only in-frame clonotypes and omits some of them. Seen here are about 140,000 clones, approximately 80% observed once, and the top ten hold around 7.6%. About this clone itself: As yet, its antigen is unknown.

Germline V gene data show CDR1 as SGHRS and CDR2 as YFSETQ. After removal of 0 bases from V and 3 bases from J, the junction contained 6 bases not matched to a gene. This CDR3 is built from 17 residues. The authors obtained around 2 micrograms of genomic DNA from cryopreserved PBMCs for TCR beta libraries. Study-level points and caveats: Different sampling times were used for sustained-remission and progressing patients. On treatment, the uncommon public clonotypes contracted or remained stable.

Sequencing used PBMCs, obtained after 36 months of ibrutinib treatment. The receptor was isolated from a human donor with chronic lymphocytic leukemia. The chain recombines TRBV5-1 with TRBJ2-1; 10 nucleotides align to TRBD2. The CDR3 here is CASSLAVLAGYYNEQFF. DNA of the CDR3: TGCGCCAGCAGCTTGGCGGTACTAGCGGGATACTACAATGAGCAGTTCTTC.